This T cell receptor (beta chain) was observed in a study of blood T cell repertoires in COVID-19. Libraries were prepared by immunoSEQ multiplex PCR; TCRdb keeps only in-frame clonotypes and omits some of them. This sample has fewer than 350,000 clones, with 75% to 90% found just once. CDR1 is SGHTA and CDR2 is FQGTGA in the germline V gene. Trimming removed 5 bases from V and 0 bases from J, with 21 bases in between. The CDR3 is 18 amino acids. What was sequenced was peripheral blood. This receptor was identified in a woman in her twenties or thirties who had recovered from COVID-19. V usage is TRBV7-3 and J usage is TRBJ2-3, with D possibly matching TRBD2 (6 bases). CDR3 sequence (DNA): TGTGCCAGCAGCGCAAGGACTACCTCGCTATCTAGCACAGATACGCAGTATTTT. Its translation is CASSARTTSLSSTDTQYF.